One T cell receptor (beta chain) is described in this entry. Per the original methods: Estimation of nucleated cell counts relied on the amplification of reference gene primers. TCRdb's table, derived via immunoSEQ multiplex PCR, lists solely in-frame clones and lacks some. Clone size and V and J calls were adopted from that table, with D and trimming inferred from the DNA. The sample contains 160,000 or so clones, around 81% of which appear only once. This entry is derived from a study of blood T cell repertoires in COVID-19. Study-level information: COVID-19 samples from acute and convalescent phases originated in the United States, Italy and Spain.

This CDR3 contains 14 residues. The ends were cut back, 5 bases at V and 8 bases at J, with 17 bases in the middle. Germline CDR1 MDHEN, CDR2 SYDVKM. This sequence joins TRBV28 and TRBJ2-3; tentative D call: TRBD2 (6 bases). The sequencing sample was made of peripheral blood. The receptor was isolated from a man in his sixties with active or convalescent COVID-19. This CDR3 is CASSGGTFRRTQYF. The CDR3 region has the DNA TGTGCCAGCAGTGGGGGGACTTTCCGGCGTACGCAGTATTTT.